A single sample is the source of the 32 T cell receptor beta chains below, sequenced in a study of cytomegalovirus exposure and HLA in healthy donors. PCR primers comprised 60 Vbeta and 13 Jbeta primers. Profiling relied on immunoSEQ multiplex PCR, and the TCRdb table lists in-frame clones only, not all of them. Seen here are some 85,000 clones, nearly 80% observed once, and the top ten hold 4.5% to 5.5%. Input material: PBMCs. Source of these receptors: a woman aged 40 to 50 in good health and CMV-seropositive.

The rearrangement joins TRBV5-6 to TRBJ1-6, with TRBD1 as a possible D gene (5 bases). Per germline, CDR1 SGHDT and CDR2 YYEEEE. Trimming stripped 0 bases from V and 3 bases from J, with 13 bases between. The CDR3 is made up of 17 amino acids. The CDR3 DNA reads TGTGCCAGCAGCTTGGTTTCCGGCAGGGACTATAATTCACCCCTCCACTTT. It codes for CASSLVSGRDYNSPLHF.

The rearrangement uses TRBV19 and TRBJ1-5; no clear D gene. The CDR3 is made up of 12 amino acids. CDR1 LNHDA and CDR2 SQIVND come from the germline V gene (reference sequence). V was shortened by 1 base and J by 6 bases, with 4 bases between the two germline ends. CDR3 nucleotides: TGTGCCAGTAGTATAGGCAGTCAGCCCCAGCATTTT. Its protein product is CASSIGSQPQHF. Full variable domain (rest looked up from reference TRBV19 and TRBJ1-5): DGGITQSPKYLFRKEGQNVTLSCEQNLNHDAMYWYRQDPGQGLRLIYYSQIVNDFQKGDIAEGYSVSREKKESFPLTVTSAQKNPTAFYLCASSIGSQPQHFGDGTRLSIL.

The chain links TRBV27 to TRBJ1-2; D is possibly TRBD1 (6 bases). Germline V gene data show CDR1 as MNHEY and CDR2 as SMNVEV (reference sequence). This CDR3 region has 15 residues. The germline V and J ends were trimmed by 10 bases and 5 bases, with 23 bases remaining between them. The DNA for the CDR3 is TGTGCCACCCATCCCACCCGACAGGAGCCTTATGGCTACACCTTC. Its protein is CATHPTRQEPYGYTF.

The V call is TRBV4-2, the J call TRBJ1-2; D is uncertain. This CDR3 has 15 residues. CDR1 is LGHNA and CDR2 is YNFKEQ in the germline V gene. Trimming shortened V by 5 bases and J by 2 bases, and 15 bases separated the two germline ends. CDR3 sequence: CASSFPELWNYGYTF. CDR3 DNA sequence: TGTGCCAGCAGCTTCCCTGAGCTTTGGAACTATGGCTACACCTTC.

CDR3 in amino acids: CATTTGDSSNQPQHF. CDR3 DNA sequence: TGTGCCACGACAACAGGGGATTCTAGCAATCAGCCCCAGCATTTT. The rearrangement links TRBV10-3 to TRBJ1-5, with 7 bases identical to TRBD1. Germline V lookup: CDR1 ENHRY, CDR2 SYGVKD. This CDR3 region has 15 residues. V gave up 10 bases and J gave up 0 bases; unmatched junction bases: 9.

This clone appeared a single time. The chain couples TRBV7-3 to TRBJ2-7; TRBD2 matches at 7 bases. V lost 5 bases and J lost 4; bases outside the gene matches: 5. This CDR3 is 13 amino acids long. The V gene's germline CDR1 is SGHTA and CDR2 FQGTGA. CDR3 in amino acids: CASSPSGIYEQYF. In DNA, the CDR3 is TGTGCCAGCAGCCCGAGCGGGATATACGAGCAGTACTTC.

The chain links TRBV7-6 to TRBJ2-1, with 8 nucleotides matching TRBD2. The J segment lost 3 bases and the V segment lost 5 bases, leaving 3 bases of the junction unmatched. Germline V gene lookup returns CDR1 SGHVS and CDR2 FNYEAQ. The CDR3 consists of 14 residues. The CDR3 loop reads CASSQGLDYNEQFF. As DNA, the CDR3 is TGTGCCAGCAGCCAGGGACTAGACTACAATGAGCAGTTCTTC. The whole variable domain, remainder taken from reference TRBV7-6 and TRBJ2-1, is GAGVSQSPRYKVTKRGQDVALRCDPISGHVSLYWYRQALGQGPEFLTYFNYEAQQDKSGLPNDRFSAERPEGSISTLTIQRTEQRDSAMYRCASSQGLDYNEQFFGPGTRLTVL.

The chain couples TRBV6-6 to TRBJ2-5; D uncertain. V lost 4 bases, J lost 1 base, and 13 bases lay in between. The CDR3 runs to 15 residues. The germline gives CDR1 MNHNY, CDR2 SVGAGI (reference sequence). The DNA for the CDR3 is TGTGCCAGCAGTTCCCACTTCTTGCCCCAAGAGACCCAGTACTTC. It yields the protein CASSSHFLPQETQYF.

Only a few counts were recorded for this clone. V gene TRBV5-4 combines with J gene TRBJ2-7; tentatively, D is TRBD2 (5 bases). V was trimmed by 5 bases and J by 3 bases, leaving 15 bases between them. This CDR3 is 14 amino acids long. CDR1 and CDR2 from the germline V gene are SGHNT and YYREEE (reference sequence). This chain's CDR3 is CASSWAGLDYEQYF. CDR3 nucleotide sequence: TGTGCCAGCAGTTGGGCTGGACTCGACTACGAGCAGTACTTC.

The chain uses TRBV14 and TRBJ1-4; D possibly corresponds to TRBD1 (5 bases). V lost 4 bases and J 5 bases, leaving 17 bases between the germline ends. In germline, CDR1 is SGHDN, CDR2 FVKESK. The CDR3 is 16 residues long. Here the CDR3 reads CASSRGPQGGNEKLFF. CDR3 DNA: TGTGCCAGCAGCCGCGGTCCCCAGGGAGGCAATGAAAAACTGTTTTTT.

The chain recombines TRBV19 with TRBJ1-2; TRBD1 aligns across 10 bases. The germline V gene encodes CDR1 LNHDA and CDR2 SQIVND (reference sequence). The CDR3 extends over 13 amino acids. The V and J ends lost 7 bases and 8 bases, in that order; junction bases with no gene match: 7. CDR3 nucleotides: TGTGCCAGTACAGCGACAGGGGGCGACGGCTACACCTTC. Encoded protein: CASTATGGDGYTF. The whole variable domain, remainder taken from reference TRBV19 and TRBJ1-2, is DGGITQSPKYLFRKEGQNVTLSCEQNLNHDAMYWYRQDPGQGLRLIYYSQIVNDFQKGDIAEGYSVSREKKESFPLTVTSAQKNPTAFYLCASTATGGDGYTFGSGTRLTVV.

The chain links TRBV5-1 to TRBJ2-7; 10 nucleotides agree with TRBD1. CDR1 and CDR2 from the germline V gene are SGHRS and YFSETQ. The CDR3 is 16 residues long. V dropped 4 bases and J dropped 2; count of bases not matched to a gene: 9. CDR3 region: CASSRDRDRGTYEQYF. For the CDR3, the DNA is TGCGCCAGCAGCCGAGACCGGGACAGGGGCACCTACGAGCAGTACTTC.

The chain uses TRBV5-6 and TRBJ2-6; D may be TRBD1 (6 bases). Deletions cut 4 bases from V and 0 bases from J, with 14 bases between. Per the germline V gene, CDR1 is SGHDT and CDR2 is YYEEEE. This CDR3 spans 17 amino acids. The CDR3 DNA reads TGTGCCAGCAGCACCGGGACACCGGCCTCTGGGGCCAACGTCCTGACTTTC. It yields the protein CASSTGTPASGANVLTF. Filled out from reference TRBV5-6 and TRBJ2-6, the complete variable domain reads DAGVTQSPTHLIKTRGQQVTLRCSPKSGHDTVSWYQQALGQGPQFIFQYYEEEERQRGNFPDRFSGHQFPNYSSELNVNALLLGDSALYLCASSTGTPASGANVLTFGAGSRLTVL.

The V call is TRBV6-5, the J call TRBJ2-3; tentative D call: TRBD2 (6 bases). CDR1 and CDR2 (germline): MNHEY, SVGAGI. Deletions cut 0 bases from V and 1 base from J, with 11 bases between. The CDR3 totals 16 residues. CDR3 amino acids: CASSYSMGGGTDTQYF. The CDR3 DNA reads as TGTGCCAGCAGTTACTCAATGGGGGGAGGCACAGATACGCAGTATTTT.

This chain uses TRBV27 with TRBJ2-1; D not resolved. V lost 4 bases to trimming and J lost 9 bases, with 7 bases between them. Germline V gene sequence: CDR1 MNHEY, CDR2 SMNVEV (reference sequence). There are 11 residues in the CDR3. CDR3 in DNA: TGTGCCAGCAGTTCTGGCCCTGAGCAGTTCTTC. Translating gives CASSSGPEQFF.

This chain joins TRBV25-1 and TRBJ2-5, with TRBD1 matching over 10 bases. Losses at the gene ends were 3 bases for V and 5 bases for J; bases not matched to a gene: 6. CDR1 and CDR2 from the germline V gene are MGHDK and SYGVNS. The CDR3 sequence is 15 residues long. The CDR3 nucleotides read TGTGCCAGCAGTGAGGGACAGGGGCCGTGGGAGACCCAGTACTTC. Residues: CASSEGQGPWETQYF.

This clone turned up a few times. V usage is TRBV9 and J usage is TRBJ2-7, with D possibly matching TRBD1 (6 bases). The V and J ends lost 0 bases and 0 bases respectively, with 13 bases between them. This CDR3 contains 16 residues. In germline, CDR1 is SGDLS, CDR2 YYNGEE. CDR3 DNA sequence: TGTGCCAGCAGCGTAGGTCCAGGGGTAAGCTCCTACGAGCAGTACTTC. The encoded protein is CASSVGPGVSSYEQYF.

As to this clone: The germline gene is not matched at one end of the junction; a read error may be the cause. The gene calls are TRBV19 and TRBJ1-5; perhaps TRBD1 as D (6 bases). This CDR3 has 15 residues. CDR1 is LNHDA and CDR2 is SQIVND in the germline V gene (reference sequence). The CDR3 DNA reads as TGTGCCAGTAGTCTAGAGCAGGGGTTCGGGCAGCCCCAGCATTTT. This translates into CASSLEQGFGQPQHF.

The genes are TRBV2 and TRBJ1-1; possible D gene TRBD1, 6 bases. The V gene lost 4 bases and the J gene lost 0 bases, with 18 bases spanning the gap. Germline V lookup: CDR1 SNHLY, CDR2 FYNNEI. CDR3 length: 17 residues. The CDR3 region is CASSGSRGEWMNTEAFF. In DNA, the CDR3 is TGTGCCAGCAGTGGGTCCAGGGGTGAGTGGATGAACACTGAAGCTTTCTTT.

This chain links TRBV9 with TRBJ2-3, with D possibly matching TRBD2 (7 bases). Germline CDR1 and CDR2: SGDLS and YYNGEE. The CDR3 runs to 16 residues. The V end was cut by 0 bases, the J end by 3 bases, with 14 bases between. The CDR3 bases are TGTGCCAGCAGCGTAGGAGGGGGGAGGGGGACAGATACGCAGTATTTT. The encoded protein is CASSVGGGRGTDTQYF.

The chain recombines TRBV6-5 with TRBJ2-2; D is possibly TRBD1 (5 bases). The CDR3 totals 14 residues. V was trimmed by 2 bases and J by 6 bases, leaving 10 bases between them. CDR1 is MNHEY, CDR2 SVGAGI, per germline. DNA of the CDR3: TGTGCCAGCAGTTACCAGGGTCTCGCCGGGGAGCTGTTTTTT. Amino acid sequence: CASSYQGLAGELFF.

The chain has TRBV5-4 and TRBJ2-5; possible D gene TRBD1, 6 bases. Trimming took 3 bases from V and 4 from J, leaving 19 bases between them. This CDR3 spans 16 amino acids. Germline V CDR1 and CDR2: SGHNT, YYREEE (reference sequence). CDR3 protein: CASSSAQGRMGETQYF. As DNA, the CDR3 is TGTGCCAGCAGCTCAGCACAGGGCAGGATGGGAGAGACCCAGTACTTC.

The chain employs TRBV10-1 and TRBJ2-3, with D possibly TRBD2 on 5 matching bases. V dropped 6 bases and J dropped 6 bases, with 19 bases sitting between them. This CDR3 comprises 15 residues. The germline V gene encodes CDR1 WNHNN and CDR2 SYGVQD (reference sequence). CDR3 protein: CASRPTRITTDTQYF. The CDR3 DNA sequence: TGCGCCAGCAGGCCCACTAGAATTACTACGGATACGCAGTATTTT.

The V and J genes are TRBV30 and TRBJ1-3; no clear D gene. Trimming cost V 1 base and J 3 bases, with 7 bases left between them. Per germline, CDR1 GTSNPN and CDR2 SVGIG (reference sequence). This CDR3 contains 13 residues. The CDR3 DNA reads as TGTGCCTGGAGTGGCGGCAGTGGAAACACCATATATTTT. This codes for CAWSGGSGNTIYF. Full variable domain (outside the CDR3, taken from reference TRBV30 and TRBJ1-3): SQTIHQWPATLVQPVGSPLSLECTVEGTSNPNLYWYRQAAGRGLQLLFYSVGIGQISSEVPQNLSASRPQDRQFILSSKKLLLSDSGFYLCAWSGGSGNTIYFGEGSWLTVV.

The gene calls are TRBV6-5 and TRBJ1-2; D might be TRBD1 (6 bases). From germline, CDR1 is MNHEY and CDR2 SVGAGI. Trimming pared 5 bases from V and 7 bases from J, leaving 14 bases between. This CDR3 comprises 13 residues. The CDR3 DNA reads TGTGCCAGCAGTCTACGGACAGCCTTTGGCTACACCTTC. This sequence encodes CASSLRTAFGYTF.

This chain uses TRBV29-1 with TRBJ1-1, with D possibly TRBD1 on 5 matching bases. V lost 4 bases and J lost 0, with 12 bases in between. Germline values: CDR1 SQVTM, CDR2 ANQGSEA. The CDR3 has 14 residues. The CDR3 loop is CSVAGFPLNTEAFF. In nucleotides, the CDR3 is TGCAGCGTTGCAGGGTTCCCATTGAACACTGAAGCTTTCTTT.

The chain is built from TRBV15 and TRBJ2-7; 12 bases agree with TRBD2. Per germline, CDR1 LNHNV and CDR2 YYDKDF (reference sequence). The CDR3 has 16 residues. The J segment lost 2 bases and the V segment lost 0 bases, leaving 2 bases of the junction unmatched. The DNA of the CDR3 is TGTGCCACCAGCAGAGACCCTAGCGGGAGGGCCTACGAGCAGTACTTC. It encodes CATSRDPSGRAYEQYF.

In DNA form, the CDR3 reads TGTGCCAGCAGCTTGAGGAGCGGGCACCGAAACAATGAGCAGTTCTTC. It yields the protein CASSLRSGHRNNEQFF. The gene calls are TRBV5-6 and TRBJ2-1; D might be TRBD2 (6 bases). This CDR3 has 16 residues. V lost 1 base and J lost 5, with 16 bases in between. Germline values: CDR1 SGHDT, CDR2 YYEEEE.

The chain recombines TRBV7-3 with TRBJ1-1; TRBD1 matches at 7 bases. The CDR3 runs 13 residues. With V trimmed by 5 bases and J by 6 bases, 6 bases remained unmatched. Germline values: CDR1 SGHTA, CDR2 FQGTGA. The DNA of the CDR3 is TGTGCCAGCAGCCCCAGGGGGAAGGCTGAAGCTTTCTTT. Amino acids: CASSPRGKAEAFF. Full variable domain (rest looked up from reference TRBV7-3 and TRBJ1-1): GAGVSQTPSNKVTEKGKYVELRCDPISGHTALYWYRQSLGQGPEFLIYFQGTGAADDSGLPNDRFFAVRPEGSVSTLKIQRTERGDSAVYLCASSPRGKAEAFFGQGTRLTVV.

This chain links TRBV5-8 with TRBJ1-2; 7 bases align to TRBD1. In germline, CDR1 is SGHTS, CDR2 YDEGEE. This CDR3 is built from 17 residues. The V and J ends lost 4 bases and 8 bases, in that order; junction bases with no gene match: 20. CDR3 amino acids: CASSAILRQGPWLGYTF. In nucleotides, the CDR3 is TGTGCCAGCAGCGCAATCCTTAGACAGGGCCCCTGGTTGGGCTACACCTTC.

The chain joins TRBV15 to TRBJ2-4; 9 bases align to TRBD1. The V gene end was trimmed by 5 bases and the J gene end by 7 bases; junction bases not matched to a gene: 12. Germline-derived CDR1 and CDR2 are LNHNV and YYDKDF (reference sequence). The CDR3 is 16 residues long. CDR3 DNA sequence: TGTGCCACCAGCTCACCAGCCGGGACAGGGAGGAACATTCAGTACTTC. Protein sequence: CATSSPAGTGRNIQYF.

The V call is TRBV13, the J call TRBJ2-7, with 8 bases matching TRBD1. Losses at the gene ends were 4 bases for V and 2 bases for J; bases not matched to a gene: 1. CDR1 is PRHDT and CDR2 is FYEKMQ in the germline V gene (reference sequence). This CDR3 spans 13 amino acids. CDR3 nucleotides: TGTGCCAGCAGCTCACAGGGGGCCTACGAGCAGTACTTC. Amino acid sequence: CASSSQGAYEQYF.